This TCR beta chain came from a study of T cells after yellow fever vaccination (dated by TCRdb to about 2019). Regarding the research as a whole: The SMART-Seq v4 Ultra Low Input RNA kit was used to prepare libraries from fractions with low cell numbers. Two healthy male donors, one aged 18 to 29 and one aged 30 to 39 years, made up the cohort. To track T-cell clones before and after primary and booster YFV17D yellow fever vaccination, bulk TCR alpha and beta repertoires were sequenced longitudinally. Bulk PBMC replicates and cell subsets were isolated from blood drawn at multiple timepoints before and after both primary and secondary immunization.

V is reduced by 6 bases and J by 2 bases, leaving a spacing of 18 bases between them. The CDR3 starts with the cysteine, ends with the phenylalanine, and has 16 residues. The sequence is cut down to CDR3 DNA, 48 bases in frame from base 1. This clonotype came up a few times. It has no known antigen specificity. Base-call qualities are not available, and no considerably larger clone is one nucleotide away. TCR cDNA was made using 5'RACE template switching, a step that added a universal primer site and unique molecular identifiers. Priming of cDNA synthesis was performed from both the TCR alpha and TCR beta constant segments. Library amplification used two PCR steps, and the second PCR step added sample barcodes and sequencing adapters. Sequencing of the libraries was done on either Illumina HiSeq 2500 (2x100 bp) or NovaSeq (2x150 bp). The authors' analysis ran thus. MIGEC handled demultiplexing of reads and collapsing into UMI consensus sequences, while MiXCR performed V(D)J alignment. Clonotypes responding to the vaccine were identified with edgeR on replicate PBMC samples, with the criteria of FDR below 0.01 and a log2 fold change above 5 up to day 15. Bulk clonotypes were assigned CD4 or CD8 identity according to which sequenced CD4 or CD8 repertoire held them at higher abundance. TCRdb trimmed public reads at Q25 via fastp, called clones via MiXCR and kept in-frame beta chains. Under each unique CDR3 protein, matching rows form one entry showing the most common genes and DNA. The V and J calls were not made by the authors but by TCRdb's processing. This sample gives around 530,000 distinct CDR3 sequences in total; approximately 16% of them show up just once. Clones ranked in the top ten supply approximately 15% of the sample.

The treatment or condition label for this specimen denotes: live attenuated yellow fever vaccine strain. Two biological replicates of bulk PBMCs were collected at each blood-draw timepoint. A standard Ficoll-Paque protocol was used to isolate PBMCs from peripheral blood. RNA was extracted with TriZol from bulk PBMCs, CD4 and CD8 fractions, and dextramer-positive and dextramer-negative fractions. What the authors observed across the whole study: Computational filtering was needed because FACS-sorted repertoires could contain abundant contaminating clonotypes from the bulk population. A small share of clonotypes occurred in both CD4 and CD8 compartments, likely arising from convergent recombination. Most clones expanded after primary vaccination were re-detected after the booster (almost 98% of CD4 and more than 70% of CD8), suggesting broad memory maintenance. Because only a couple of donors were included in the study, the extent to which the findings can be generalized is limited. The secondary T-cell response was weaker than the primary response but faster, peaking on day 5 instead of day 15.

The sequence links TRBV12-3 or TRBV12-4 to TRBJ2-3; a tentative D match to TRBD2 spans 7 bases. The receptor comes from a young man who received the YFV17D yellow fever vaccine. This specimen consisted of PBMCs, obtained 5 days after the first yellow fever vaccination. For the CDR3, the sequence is CASRGIGGALTDTQYF. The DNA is TGTGCCAGCAGGGGGATAGGGGGGGCCCTCACAGATACGCAGTATTTT.